The clone carrying this T cell receptor beta chain occurred many times. No antigen is known for it. This CDR3 has 13 residues. Trimming took 6 bases from V and 5 from J, leaving 11 bases between them. The V gene's germline CDR1 is MNHEY and CDR2 SVGEGT. Thyroid surgery was performed in patients who had received no treatment beforehand. The sample is drawn from a study of metastatic and nonmetastatic thyroid tumors. Across the study: From malignant and benign thyroid patients, repertoires in blood and in tumor or nodule tissue were compared. Broader study findings: Relative to benign nodules, malignant thyroid tumors were reportedly characterized by significantly elevated TCR beta diversity in blood and tumor.

Under the authors' procedure: Researchers built a distant-metastasis classifier for papillary thyroid cancer that drew on CDR3 differences across clinicopathological groups. TCRdb re-called clones from the PCR reads using MiXCR. TCRdb's processing, not the authors' own work, is the source of the V and J calls. The sample holds about 42,000 clones, 9% to 13% seen once. The sequencing sample was made of blood. This TCR was sampled from a male donor with papillary thyroid cancer or a benign thyroid nodule (not recorded which). Some clones in this sample may be carry-over from other donors' samples. The V call is TRBV6-2 or TRBV6-3, the J call TRBJ1-5; maybe TRBD1 (6 bases). Written as DNA, the CDR3 is TGTGCCAGCAGCCGACAGGCCCATCAGCCCCAGCATTTT. Translating gives CASSRQAHQPQHF.